This TCR beta chain came from a study of T cell responses to AZD1222 COVID-19 vaccine. Profiling relied on immunoSEQ multiplex PCR, and the TCRdb table lists in-frame clones only, not all of them. The sample lists 160,000 or so clones; roughly nine tenths were seen once. General study findings and limits: Spike regions recognized by vaccine-associated CD4 TCRs spanned the protein, led by 160-218 and 743-854. It should be noted that donors were predominantly white British and more often female, and clonal diversity was possibly underestimated.

A note on this clone: Its antigen is not identified.

Germline-derived CDR1 and CDR2 are SQVTM and ANQGSEA. V was clipped by 6 bases and J by 6 bases; unmatched bases: 6. CDR3 length: 13 amino acids. The TCR comes from an adult who had recovered from COVID-19. Sequencing was performed on peripheral blood, taken after recovery from COVID-19. V and J are TRBV29-1 and TRBJ2-7; the match to TRBD2 covers 12 bases. This CDR3 reads CSVTSGGSIEQYF. CDR3 nucleotides: TGCAGCGTGACTAGCGGGGGTTCTATCGAGCAGTACTTC.